The clone carrying this T cell receptor beta chain was counted a few times. Its target is unknown. Researchers reported sorting CD4+ naive, central memory, regulatory and stem cell-like memory cells via CD45RO/CCR7/CD25/CD127/CD95/CD27. The data derive from a study of beta chain features in type 1 diabetes. Study information: Investigators examined around 110 million sorted cells across all samples. Study-wide results and limits: It was among patients, rather than healthy donors, that naive, central memory and Treg TCRB repertoires appeared more similar.

What was sequenced were expressed TCRB transcripts, since all of the isolated RNA had been reverse transcribed. Generated by immunoSEQ multiplex PCR, the TCRdb table keeps only in-frame clones and is missing some. The table records about 470,000 clones, about 30% of them present only once. Per the germline V gene, CDR1 is MDHEN and CDR2 is SYDVKM. V gave up 6 bases and J gave up 0 bases; unmatched junction bases: 3. There are 15 residues in the CDR3. The sequencing sample was made of naive CD4+ T cells from blood. The TCR was taken from a man aged 18 to 29 in good health. The rearrangement links TRBV28 to TRBJ2-1, with 9 positions matching TRBD2. The CDR3 loop is CASRGSGGSYNEQFF. DNA of the CDR3: TGTGCCAGCAGAGGTAGCGGGGGCTCCTACAATGAGCAGTTCTTC.